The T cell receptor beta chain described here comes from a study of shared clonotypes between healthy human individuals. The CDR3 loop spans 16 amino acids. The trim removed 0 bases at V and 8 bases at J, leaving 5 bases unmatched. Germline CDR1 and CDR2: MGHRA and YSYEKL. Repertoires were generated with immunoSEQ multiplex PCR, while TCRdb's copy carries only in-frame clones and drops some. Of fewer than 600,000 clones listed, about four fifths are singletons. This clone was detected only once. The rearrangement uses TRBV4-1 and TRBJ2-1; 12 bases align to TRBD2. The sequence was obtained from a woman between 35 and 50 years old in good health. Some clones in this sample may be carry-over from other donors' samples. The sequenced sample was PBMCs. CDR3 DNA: TGCGCCAGCAGCCAAGATCCTAGCGGGAGGGCCTATGAGCAGTTCTTC. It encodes CASSQDPSGRAYEQFF.